This is a list of T cell receptor beta chains from one sample in a study of blood T cell repertoires in COVID-19. The table came from immunoSEQ multiplex PCR; TCRdb's copy has only in-frame clones and leaves some out. This sample has 85,000 to 130,000 clones, with 76% found just once. Specimen: peripheral blood. All receptors derive from an elderly man with COVID-19, enrolled during active disease. Each CDR3 is given with its conserved first and last residue. Fields, in order: clone size, V gene, J gene, D gene, CDR3 DNA, CDR3 protein. The D gene is left open where the match is weak. Where a row states a size, it is once, few, many or the class of an expanded clone; other rows omit it.

clone size: NA; V gene: TRBV7-8; J gene: TRBJ2-3; D gene: TRBD2; CDR3 DNA: TGTGCCAGCAGCTCACGACTAGCGGGAGAAGCAGATACGCAGTATTTT; CDR3 protein: CASSSRLAGEADTQYF
clone size: NA; V gene: TRBV10-1; J gene: TRBJ2-1; D gene: TRBD1; CDR3 DNA: TGCGCCAGCAGCAAACGGACAGGGGCTAGGGATGAGCAGTTCTTC; CDR3 protein: CASSKRTGARDEQFF
clone size: few; V gene: TRBV7-2; J gene: TRBJ2-6; D gene: TRBD2; CDR3 DNA: TGTGCCAGCAGCTTAGCGCCACCGGGACTAGCGACGACTGGGGCCAACGTCCTGACTTTC; CDR3 protein: CASSLAPPGLATTGANVLTF
clone size: NA; V gene: TRBV19; J gene: TRBJ1-5; D gene: NA; CDR3 DNA: TGTGCCAGTAGTATGAACGGAGGGAGCAATCAGCCCCAGCATTTT; CDR3 protein: CASSMNGGSNQPQHF
clone size: NA; V gene: TRBV7-2; J gene: TRBJ1-1; D gene: NA; CDR3 DNA: TGTGCCAGCAGCTCGCAGGGGAACACTGAAGCTTTCTTT; CDR3 protein: CASSSQGNTEAFF
clone size: NA; V gene: TRBV5-8; J gene: TRBJ1-2; D gene: NA; CDR3 DNA: TGTGCCAGCAGCTTGGACAGTGGCTACACCTTC; CDR3 protein: CASSLDSGYTF
clone size: NA; V gene: TRBV2; J gene: TRBJ2-1; D gene: TRBD2; CDR3 DNA: TGTGCCAGCAGGTACCGACTAGCGGGAGTTAAGAATGAGCAGTTCTTC; CDR3 protein: CASRYRLAGVKNEQFF
clone size: NA; V gene: TRBV25-1; J gene: TRBJ2-1; D gene: NA; CDR3 DNA: TGTGCCAGCAGTGAATCTAATGTCGATGAGCAGTTCTTC; CDR3 protein: CASSESNVDEQFF
clone size: NA; V gene: TRBV4-2; J gene: TRBJ2-7; D gene: NA; CDR3 DNA: TGTGCCAGCAGCCAACGGGTGGAAGAGCAGTACTTC; CDR3 protein: CASSQRVEEQYF
clone size: once; V gene: TRBV2; J gene: TRBJ2-6; D gene: NA; CDR3 DNA: TGTGCCAGCACCGAACAGCTCTCTGGGGCCAACGTCCTGACTTTC; CDR3 protein: CASTEQLSGANVLTF
clone size: NA; V gene: TRBV7-2; J gene: TRBJ1-2; D gene: TRBD1; CDR3 DNA: TGTGCCAGCAGCTTGACAGGGGCTATTAACTATGGCTACACCTTC; CDR3 protein: CASSLTGAINYGYTF
clone size: NA; V gene: TRBV6-2/TRBV6-3; J gene: TRBJ2-2; D gene: NA; CDR3 DNA: TGTGCCAGCAGTCCAACAAGTACCGGGGAGCTGTTTTTT; CDR3 protein: CASSPTSTGELFF
clone size: NA; V gene: TRBV15; J gene: TRBJ2-1; D gene: NA; CDR3 DNA: TGTGCCACCAGCAGAGGCATCGGGGAGGGGGATTGGGATGAGCAGTTCTTC; CDR3 protein: CATSRGIGEGDWDEQFF
clone size: NA; V gene: TRBV18; J gene: TRBJ2-1; D gene: TRBD2; CDR3 DNA: TGTGCCAGCTCACCACTTTCCAGCGGGAGGAGCAGGGAGCAGTTCTTC; CDR3 protein: CASSPLSSGRSREQFF
clone size: NA; V gene: TRBV7-8; J gene: TRBJ2-7; D gene: NA; CDR3 DNA: TGTGCCAGCAGCCCCAGGGGAGAGTACGAGCAGTACTTC; CDR3 protein: CASSPRGEYEQYF
clone size: NA; V gene: TRBV5-4; J gene: TRBJ2-7; D gene: TRBD1; CDR3 DNA: TGTGCCAGCAGCTTGTGGGACAGACCTTACGAGCAGTACTTC; CDR3 protein: CASSLWDRPYEQYF
clone size: NA; V gene: TRBV7-3; J gene: TRBJ2-7; D gene: TRBD1; CDR3 DNA: TGTGCCAGCAGCACAGGGGTCGGCTCCTACGAGCAGTACTTC; CDR3 protein: CASSTGVGSYEQYF
clone size: NA; V gene: TRBV5-1; J gene: TRBJ1-3; D gene: NA; CDR3 DNA: TGCGCCAGCAGCGATGGACTGGTCTCTGGAAACACCATATATTTT; CDR3 protein: CASSDGLVSGNTIYF
clone size: few; V gene: TRBV28; J gene: TRBJ1-5; D gene: NA; CDR3 DNA: TGTGCCAGCACCCATTCCGCCCGGGGAAGCAATCAGCCCCAGCATTTT; CDR3 protein: CASTHSARGSNQPQHF
clone size: few; V gene: TRBV4-1; J gene: TRBJ1-6; D gene: TRBD1; CDR3 DNA: TGCGCCAGCAGCCCCGAGAGAGGGACAGGGTATAATTCACCCCTCCACTTT; CDR3 protein: CASSPERGTGYNSPLHF
clone size: NA; V gene: TRBV9; J gene: TRBJ1-2; D gene: NA; CDR3 DNA: TGTGCCAGCAGCCCTAGCCATGGCAGGCTTAACTATGGCTACACCTTC; CDR3 protein: CASSPSHGRLNYGYTF
clone size: NA; V gene: TRBV24-1; J gene: TRBJ2-2; D gene: NA; CDR3 DNA: TGTGCCACCAGTGAGACAAACAGGGTCACCGGGGAGCTGTTTTTT; CDR3 protein: CATSETNRVTGELFF
clone size: NA; V gene: TRBV6-1; J gene: TRBJ1-5; D gene: NA; CDR3 DNA: TGTGCCAGCAGTGATGGGTCACCAGGGAATCAGCCCCAGCATTTT; CDR3 protein: CASSDGSPGNQPQHF
clone size: few; V gene: TRBV7-2; J gene: TRBJ1-1; D gene: NA; CDR3 DNA: TGTGCCAGCAGCCCCTACGGGGGGCGGGAAGCTTTCTTT; CDR3 protein: CASSPYGGREAFF
clone size: NA; V gene: TRBV28; J gene: TRBJ1-3; D gene: NA; CDR3 DNA: TGTGCCAGCAGGAATGCAGGGACTGGAAACACCATATATTTT; CDR3 protein: CASRNAGTGNTIYF
clone size: NA; V gene: TRBV6-5; J gene: TRBJ2-7; D gene: TRBD1; CDR3 DNA: TGTGCCAGCAGCCCGGGACAGGGAAGCTCCTACGAGCAGTACTTC; CDR3 protein: CASSPGQGSSYEQYF
clone size: NA; V gene: TRBV7-2; J gene: TRBJ2-3; D gene: NA; CDR3 DNA: TGTGCCAGCAGCTCGTGGGACTCCACAGATACGCAGTATTTT; CDR3 protein: CASSSWDSTDTQYF
clone size: NA; V gene: TRBV18; J gene: TRBJ2-7; D gene: NA; CDR3 DNA: TGTGCCAGCTCACCAGAGGGCTACGAGCAGTACTTC; CDR3 protein: CASSPEGYEQYF
clone size: NA; V gene: TRBV3-1/TRBV3-2; J gene: TRBJ2-3; D gene: TRBD2; CDR3 DNA: TGTGCCAGCAGCCCCTCGACTAGCGGGAGTATATATACGCAGTATTTT; CDR3 protein: CASSPSTSGSIYTQYF
clone size: few; V gene: TRBV4-1; J gene: TRBJ1-5; D gene: TRBD1; CDR3 DNA: TGCGCCAGCAGCCCGGGACAGGGGAATCAGCCCCAGCATTTT; CDR3 protein: CASSPGQGNQPQHF
clone size: few; V gene: TRBV11-2; J gene: TRBJ2-3; D gene: NA; CDR3 DNA: TGTGCCAGCAGCTTAGATCGGGACACCTATAGCACAGATACGCAGTATTTT; CDR3 protein: CASSLDRDTYSTDTQYF
clone size: NA; V gene: TRBV5-1; J gene: TRBJ1-4; D gene: NA; CDR3 DNA: TGCGCCAGCAGCTTGTACAGTGCTAATGAAAAACTGTTTTTT; CDR3 protein: CASSLYSANEKLFF
clone size: NA; V gene: TRBV28; J gene: TRBJ2-2; D gene: NA; CDR3 DNA: TGTGCCAGCAGTTTCAGGAACGGTTATGCTGGGGAGCTGTTTTTT; CDR3 protein: CASSFRNGYAGELFF
clone size: NA; V gene: TRBV5-4; J gene: TRBJ1-3; D gene: NA; CDR3 DNA: TGTGCCAGCAGCTTGGTCGGGAGCTCTGGAAACACCATATATTTT; CDR3 protein: CASSLVGSSGNTIYF
clone size: few; V gene: TRBV7-3; J gene: TRBJ2-3; D gene: TRBD2; CDR3 DNA: TGTGCCAGCAGCTTAAACCCTAGCGGGAGGTCGGATACGCAGTATTTT; CDR3 protein: CASSLNPSGRSDTQYF
clone size: NA; V gene: TRBV4-1; J gene: TRBJ1-2; D gene: NA; CDR3 DNA: TGCGCCAGCAGCCAGGGTCTCATAAAGGAGAGGAGGAACTATGGCTACACCTTC; CDR3 protein: CASSQGLIKERRNYGYTF
clone size: NA; V gene: TRBV21-1; J gene: TRBJ2-5; D gene: NA; CDR3 DNA: TGTGCCAGCAGCAGCCGGGACAGGGGGGGGCAAGAGACCCAGTACTTC; CDR3 protein: CASSSRDRGGQETQYF
clone size: NA; V gene: TRBV28; J gene: TRBJ2-1; D gene: TRBD2; CDR3 DNA: TGTGCCAGCAGTTTGACTAGCGGCTACTACAATGAGCAGTTCTTC; CDR3 protein: CASSLTSGYYNEQFF
clone size: NA; V gene: TRBV19; J gene: TRBJ1-1; D gene: TRBD1; CDR3 DNA: TGTGCCAGTAGACCGGACAGGGGGAAGCACACTGAAGCTTTCTTT; CDR3 protein: CASRPDRGKHTEAFF
clone size: NA; V gene: TRBV5-1; J gene: TRBJ1-4; D gene: NA; CDR3 DNA: TGCGCCAGCAGCTTGGTGGGGGGGACAACTAATGAAAAACTGTTTTTT; CDR3 protein: CASSLVGGTTNEKLFF
clone size: NA; V gene: TRBV29-1; J gene: TRBJ2-4; D gene: TRBD1; CDR3 DNA: TGCAGCGTTGGCCCAGGGGGCTCCACAAACATTCAGTACTTC; CDR3 protein: CSVGPGGSTNIQYF
clone size: NA; V gene: TRBV9; J gene: TRBJ2-1; D gene: TRBD2; CDR3 DNA: TGTGCCAGCAGCGTAGGTAGCGGGGAACACAATGAGCAGTTCTTC; CDR3 protein: CASSVGSGEHNEQFF
clone size: few; V gene: TRBV21-1; J gene: TRBJ2-7; D gene: NA; CDR3 DNA: TGTGCCAGCAGCAAAGCGAGGACTTTCTCCTACGAGCAGTACTTC; CDR3 protein: CASSKARTFSYEQYF
clone size: NA; V gene: TRBV7-2; J gene: TRBJ1-1; D gene: NA; CDR3 DNA: TGTGCCAGCAGCTTAGCGTATCGACAGCCGTCCTTCTTT; CDR3 protein: CASSLAYRQPSFF
clone size: NA; V gene: TRBV2; J gene: TRBJ2-7; D gene: TRBD1; CDR3 DNA: TGTGCCAGCAGTGCCGTGGACAGGGGGAGTTCCTACGAGCAGTACTTC; CDR3 protein: CASSAVDRGSSYEQYF
clone size: NA; V gene: TRBV2; J gene: TRBJ1-5; D gene: TRBD1; CDR3 DNA: TGTGCCAGCAGCAGACAGGGATTCAGCAATCAGCCCCAGCATTTT; CDR3 protein: CASSRQGFSNQPQHF
clone size: NA; V gene: TRBV27; J gene: TRBJ2-7; D gene: TRBD2; CDR3 DNA: TGTGCCAGCAGTTTATCCGCGGGAGGGGTGCCCTACGAGCAGTACTTC; CDR3 protein: CASSLSAGGVPYEQYF
clone size: NA; V gene: TRBV4-2; J gene: TRBJ1-3; D gene: NA; CDR3 DNA: TGTGCCAGCAGCCGAGACAGGTCGGGAAACACCATATATTTT; CDR3 protein: CASSRDRSGNTIYF
clone size: NA; V gene: TRBV5-1; J gene: TRBJ2-2; D gene: TRBD1; CDR3 DNA: TGCGCCAGCAGCACCGGGACAGGGAACACCGGGGAGCTGTTTTTT; CDR3 protein: CASSTGTGNTGELFF
clone size: once; V gene: TRBV5-1; J gene: TRBJ1-4; D gene: NA; CDR3 DNA: TGCGCCAGCAGCTTGGGGACCGGGACTCGGAATGAAAAACTGTTTTTT; CDR3 protein: CASSLGTGTRNEKLFF
clone size: few; V gene: TRBV24-1; J gene: TRBJ2-2; D gene: TRBD1; CDR3 DNA: TGTGCCACCAGTGATCTTTCCCAGGGGGCAGGGGAGCTGTTTTTT; CDR3 protein: CATSDLSQGAGELFF
clone size: few; V gene: TRBV3-1/TRBV3-2; J gene: TRBJ1-1; D gene: TRBD1; CDR3 DNA: TGTGCCAGCAGCCAAGTAATACAGGGGGCGCGGCTCACTGAAGCTTTCTTT; CDR3 protein: CASSQVIQGARLTEAFF
clone size: NA; V gene: TRBV2; J gene: TRBJ1-1; D gene: NA; CDR3 DNA: TGTGCCAGCAGTGAAAAGTCGGGGGACACTGAAGCTTTCTTT; CDR3 protein: CASSEKSGDTEAFF
clone size: NA; V gene: TRBV27; J gene: TRBJ1-1; D gene: NA; CDR3 DNA: TGTGCCAGCAGTTTATCAACAATGGACACTGAAGCTTTCTTT; CDR3 protein: CASSLSTMDTEAFF
clone size: NA; V gene: TRBV3-1/TRBV3-2; J gene: TRBJ2-5; D gene: NA; CDR3 DNA: TGTGCCAGCAGCCAAGATCAGGGAACTTTAGGGGAGACCCAGTACTTC; CDR3 protein: CASSQDQGTLGETQYF
clone size: NA; V gene: TRBV19; J gene: TRBJ2-1; D gene: TRBD2; CDR3 DNA: TGTGCCAGTAGTATTGGGCTAGCGGACAATGAGCAGTTCTTC; CDR3 protein: CASSIGLADNEQFF
clone size: NA; V gene: TRBV5-1; J gene: TRBJ2-6; D gene: NA; CDR3 DNA: TGCGCCAGCAGTTCAGGGACTGGGGCCAACGTCCTGACTTTC; CDR3 protein: CASSSGTGANVLTF
clone size: NA; V gene: TRBV6-5; J gene: TRBJ2-5; D gene: TRBD2; CDR3 DNA: TGTGCCAGCAGGTCCCCGGGGGGAGAGACCCAGTACTTC; CDR3 protein: CASRSPGGETQYF
clone size: few; V gene: TRBV21-1; J gene: TRBJ2-7; D gene: NA; CDR3 DNA: TGTGCCAGCAGCTACCGCCGGGACAACTACGAGCAGTACTTC; CDR3 protein: CASSYRRDNYEQYF